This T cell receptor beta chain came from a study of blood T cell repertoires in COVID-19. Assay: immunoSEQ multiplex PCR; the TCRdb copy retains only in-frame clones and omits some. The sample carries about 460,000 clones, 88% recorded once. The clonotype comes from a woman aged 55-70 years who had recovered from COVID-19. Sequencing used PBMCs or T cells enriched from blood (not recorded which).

The CDR3 nucleotides are TGTGCCAGCAGCCTTGCCAGCGGGGTTTCCTACGAGCAGTACTTC. Residues: CASSLASGVSYEQYF. The gene calls are TRBV9 and TRBJ2-7; 7 nucleotides match TRBD2. The germline V gene has CDR1 SGDLS and CDR2 YYNGEE. Germline trimming cut 4 bases from V and 1 base from J; bases unmatched to any gene: 8. This CDR3 is built from 15 residues.